This T cell receptor beta chain was documented in a study of CD8 T cells in Susac syndrome. The CDR3 covers 13 residues. In germline, CDR1 is ENHRY, CDR2 SYGVKD. V was trimmed by 4 bases and J by 6 bases, leaving 12 bases between them. Random-hexamer reverse transcription was applied to roughly 0.5 to 1 ug RNA. Each CDR3 protein gets one entry after TCRdb re-called the immunoSEQ multiplex PCR reads with MiXCR. The top ten hold around 0.34% of the sample, which has about 89,000 distinct CDR3 sequences, about 93% seen once. The controls, all healthy donors, were matched for age and sex. TEMRA cells were FACS-enriched and CD8+ and CD4+ T cells negatively isolated.

The gene calls are TRBV10-3 and TRBJ1-1; D ambiguous. What was sequenced was CD8+ T cells from PBMCs. The sequence derives from a human donor in good health. The CDR3 bases are TGTGCCATCAGTGTGTCCCAAGTCGCTGAAGCTTTCTTT. Its protein product is CAISVSQVAEAFF.